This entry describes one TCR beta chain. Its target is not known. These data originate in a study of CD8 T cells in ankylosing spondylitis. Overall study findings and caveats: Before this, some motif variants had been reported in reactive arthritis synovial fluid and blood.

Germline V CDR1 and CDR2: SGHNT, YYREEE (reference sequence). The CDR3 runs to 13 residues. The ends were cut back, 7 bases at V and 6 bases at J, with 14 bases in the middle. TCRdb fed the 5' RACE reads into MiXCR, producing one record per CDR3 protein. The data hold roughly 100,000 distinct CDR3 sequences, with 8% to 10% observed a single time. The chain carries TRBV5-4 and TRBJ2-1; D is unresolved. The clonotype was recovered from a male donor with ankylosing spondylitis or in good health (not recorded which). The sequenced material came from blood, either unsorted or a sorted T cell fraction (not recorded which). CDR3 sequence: CASGLTKVNEQFF. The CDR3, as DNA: TGTGCCAGCGGTTTGACGAAGGTCAATGAGCAGTTCTTC.